This TCR beta chain derives from a study of identical twins. Findings and caveats of the study: Insertions were fewer in abundant cord blood beta clonotypes, whereas memory repertoires showed none of this pattern.

Carrying unique molecular identifiers, the cDNA also gained a universal primer site through template switching. In TCRdb, the 5' RACE reads were re-called with MiXCR into one record per CDR3 protein. The table has roughly 200,000 distinct CDR3 sequences, 7.5% seen once. At least ten counts were recorded for this clonotype. Antigen specificity is unknown. Healthy Caucasian individuals made up all the donors. The CDR3 is 18 residues long. V lost 5 bases and J lost 5, with 27 bases in between. Germline V gives CDR1 SGHAT, CDR2 FQNNGV. Separately, the same data were catalogued under a study of yellow fever vaccine responses in identical twins.

Sequencing was done on a sample of memory (CD45RO+) T cells sorted from blood. This chain connects TRBV11-2 to TRBJ2-5, with D possibly TRBD2 on 6 matching bases. The receptor's source is a young woman in good health. The CDR3: CASSRIGSGTLTAETQYF. CDR3 coding DNA: TGTGCCAGCAGCCGAATTGGGTCCGGGACTCTTACGGCGGAGACCCAGTACTTC. Together with reference TRBV11-2 and TRBJ2-5, the CDR3 gives the full variable domain: EAGVAQSPRYKIIEKRQSVAFWCNPISGHATLYWYQQILGQGPKLLIQFQNNGVVDDSQLPKDRFSAERLKGVDSTLKIQPAKLEDSAVYLCASSRIGSGTLTAETQYFGPGTRLLVL.